The following is a T cell receptor (beta chain) sequence with its context. Profiling relied on immunoSEQ multiplex PCR, and the TCRdb table lists in-frame clones only, not all of them. The table has about 89,000 clones, approximately 94% seen once. The data are from a study of T cell changes during pregnancy in multiple sclerosis. V lost 2 bases, J lost 11 bases, and 25 bases lay in between. There are 17 residues in the CDR3. Per the germline V gene, CDR1 is SGHTA and CDR2 is FQGNSA. The sequence was obtained from a female donor with multiple sclerosis, enrolled in a pregnancy study. The sample in question was peripheral blood, obtained in the third trimester of pregnancy. The chain uses TRBV7-2 and TRBJ1-5; D ambiguous. CDR3 DNA: TGTGCCAGCAGCTTATATCATACGGCAGCCTCCGGGAGGGCCCAGCATTTT. This translates into CASSLYHTAASGRAQHF.